This T cell receptor beta chain appears in the sequencing data of a study of T cell repertoires in cytomegalovirus infection. Background on the study: Public TCR beta signatures marked donors with CMV infection and the matching HLA. Regarding the study as a whole: Summed frequency of public TCR beta families distinguished CMV carriers with the relevant HLA. The ex vivo response was dominated by HLA-C-restricted CMV-specific TCR beta clonotypes.

A word on this clonotype: Its antigen remains unknown.

One entry per CDR3 protein, called by TCRdb with MiXCR from the reads. The table includes around 490,000 distinct CDR3 sequences, 26% detected once. Sequencing used PBMCs. The receptor was derived from a human donor in good health (CMV status not recorded). Some clones in this sample may be carry-over from other donors' samples.

The CDR3 is CASSLRQGASGYTF. The DNA for the CDR3 is TGTGCCAGCAGCTTACGACAGGGGGCGTCTGGCTACACCTTC. J is TRBJ1-2 and V is TRBV7-2; TRBD1 matches at 10 bases. Germline V gives CDR1 SGHTA, CDR2 FQGNSA. V shed 2 bases and J 7 bases; nucleotides not matched to a gene: 4. CDR3 length equals 14 residues.